Given below is one TCR beta chain in context. Its antigen specificity is not known. Base qualities are not at hand, and no much larger clone is one base apart. These data are taken from a study of shared clonotypes between healthy human individuals (TCRdb year 2020). For the study in its entirety: The cohort included three men and a couple of women between 18 and 49 years of age. For each donor, CD4 naive and CD4 memory were each given three plates, CD8 naive was given two plates, and CD8 memory was given one plate. To estimate repertoire size and how much clonotypes are shared between individuals, the study performed deep sequencing of blood TCR repertoires from about 5 healthy adults. Different laboratories and diverse techniques were used to prepare libraries and sequence TCR repertoires, to increase sequencing depth and limit assay-specific biases. Leukapheresis yielded between about 0.94 and 9 billion PBMCs per donor. What the authors observed across the whole study: Sampling was restricted to blood, and TCR repertoires in tissue are likely to differ from TCR repertoires in blood. Estimated clonotype richness was generally larger for naive than for memory subsets. Compared with non-shared clonotypes, clonotypes shared by all four sorted-subset donors had higher generation probabilities. The small number of donors limited the genetic and exposure-history diversity represented. Pairwise subsampling led to the expectation that sequencing depth would affect the degree of clonotype sharing among donors. When several donors were compared, the shared fraction of clonotypes was roughly 5% for naive CD4, about 4% for naive CD8, more than 2% for memory CD4, and less than 0.45% for memory CD8. Even with the large sequencing depth, rarefaction of the sorted-subset datasets indicated that sequencing was incomplete.

Counted from cysteine to phenylalanine, this CDR3 has 18 amino acids. The entry retains the CDR3 DNA only, 54 bases that are in frame from base 1. CDR1 and CDR2 were assigned from the germline V gene as SGHVS and FQNEAQ. V is pruned by 5 bases and J by 1 base, leaving 4 bases of the junction without a gene match. CD8 naive samples were obtained by positive selection for CCR7 among CD45RO-negative cells, yielding a CD45RA+CCR7+ population from which TemRA cells were excluded. Healthy HIV-negative adults with no recently reported acute infections or vaccinations were included as donors. Every donor was a Caucasian adult living in Nashville, Tennessee, USA. After blood collection by leukapheresis, PBMCs were isolated using Ficoll-Histopaque density gradient centrifugation and then cryopreserved in the vapor phase of liquid nitrogen. Analytical flow cytometry was used to check the purity and quantity of every magnetically sorted T cell population. Genomic DNA was isolated from every sorted fraction and measured by UV absorbance on a Nanodrop 2000c.

Using the deep immunoSEQ assay, multiplex PCR amplified TCR CDR3 regions from genomic DNA. Extracted genomic DNA from each cell subset was spread evenly across all wells of several immunoSEQ 96-well plates, with each plate serving as a replicate. For sorted subsets, approximately 0.2 ug of genomic DNA, equivalent to some 30,000 T cell genomes, went into each replicate PCR. Purified libraries were quantified with a Qubit 3.0 fluorometer, sized on a Bioanalyzer 2100, and re-quantified with the KAPA Library Quantification kit. Every immunoSEQ 96-well plate was sequenced on a dedicated single-read 150-cycle Illumina NextSeq 550 flow cell. Per the original workflow: Because only junctional sequences without quality scores were contained in the immunoSEQ output, filtering matching that applied to full-length reads could not be performed. To assign V/J genes and CDR3, sequences were annotated against IMGT germline references using PyIR, a Python wrapper for IgBLAST v1.9. Any read was removed if the V/J assignment was weak (E-value above 1e-6), the CDR3 was missing, or the read contained stop codons, out-of-frame junctions, or ambiguous translated residues. A V3J clonotype was defined by an identical inferred V gene, J gene, and CDR3 amino acid sequence. To compute the percentage overlap between repertoires, the number of shared unique clonotypes was divided by the size of the smaller repertoire. Richness of each repertoire was evaluated using RTK rarefaction, the Chao1 estimator, and Recon v2.1 estimates of unobserved clonotypes. For all TCRbeta clonotypes obtained by the gDNA method from a few donors, generation probabilities were computed with OLGA. TCRdb obtained this table from immuneACCESS and retained in-frame rearrangements with V and J assigned. These tables miss some clones; where compared with another copy, unresolved V genes account for less than half of the shortfall, and the remainder is unexplained. D and trimming come from the DNA, and the V and J calls and clone size come from that table. This sample gives about 2,200,000 clones in total; about 93% of them show up just once. The ten top clones hold more than 1.5% of the sample.

The rearranged segments are TRBV7-8 and TRBJ2-2; 16 of the junction bases match TRBD2. The sequencing input was naive CD8+ T cells from PBMCs. Per the publication, the cell subset or site label means: CD45RA+CCR7+. The TCR originated in a man younger than 30 in good health. Some clones in this sample may be carry-over from other donors' samples. The DNA is TGTGCCAGCAGCATGGGACTAGCGGGAGGGATGAACACCGGGGAGCTGTTTTTT. This codes for CASSMGLAGGMNTGELFF.